A single sample gave rise to the 4 T cell receptor beta chains below, sequenced in a study of low-dose radiotherapy and immunotherapy resistance in tumors. TRAV and TRBV primers primed cDNA for both TCRalpha and TCRbeta. The authors amplified TCRs for approximately 18 PCR cycles with a constant-region primer and a V-primer adapter. MiXCR was run by TCRdb on the reads, yielding one entry per CDR3 protein. Here the sample spans 11,000 or so distinct CDR3 sequences, about 54% being singletons. The source is a human donor with advanced metastatic prostate, ovarian, gallbladder or colorectal cancer (not recorded which). This table probably holds off-target reads from a library built for another chain.

This chain connects TRBV27 to TRBJ1-1; 10 bases are a match to TRBD1. From germline, CDR1 is MNHEY and CDR2 SMNVEV (reference sequence). Trimming removed 8 bases from V and 0 bases from J; junction bases left unmatched: 9. The CDR3 has 16 amino acids. Here the CDR3 reads CASRRDRGLMNTEAFF. CDR3 DNA sequence: TGTGCCAGCCGCCGGGACAGGGGTCTCATGAACACTGAAGCTTTCTTT.

The rearrangement joins TRBV5-1 to TRBJ1-2; perhaps TRBD1 as D (5 bases). The CDR3 extends over 14 amino acids. Looked up from germline, CDR1 is SGHRS and CDR2 is YFSETQ. Trimming took 5 bases from V and 8 from J, leaving 19 bases between them. The CDR3 is CASSQDTSSYGYTF. CDR3 in DNA: TGCGCCAGCAGTCAGGACACATCCTCCTACGGCTACACCTTC.

The chain recombines TRBV30 with TRBJ2-7; D is unclear. This CDR3 has 13 residues. In germline, CDR1 is GTSNPN, CDR2 SVGIG (reference sequence). Trimming removed 0 bases at V and 0 bases at J, with 6 bases between. The CDR3 DNA reads as TGTGCCTGGAGTGTAACGGACTCCTACGAGCAGTACTTC. It codes for CAWSVTDSYEQYF.

This clonotype was recorded once. The V and J genes are TRBV4-1 and TRBJ2-6; D unclear. CDR1 is MGHRA, CDR2 YSYEKL, per germline. This CDR3 has 14 amino acids. With 0 bases removed from V and 3 bases from J, the gap between germline ends came to 3 bases. DNA for the CDR3: TGCGCCAGCAGCCAAGATGGTGGGGCCAACGTCCTGACTTTC. Its protein product is CASSQDGGANVLTF.